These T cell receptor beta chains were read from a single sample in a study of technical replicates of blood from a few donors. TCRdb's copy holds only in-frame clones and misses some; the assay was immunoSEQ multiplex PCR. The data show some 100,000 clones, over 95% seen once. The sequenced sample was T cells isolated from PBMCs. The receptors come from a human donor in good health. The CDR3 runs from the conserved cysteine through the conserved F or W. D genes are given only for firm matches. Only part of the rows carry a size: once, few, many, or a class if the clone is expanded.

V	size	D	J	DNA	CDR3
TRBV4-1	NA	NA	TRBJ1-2	TGCGCCAGCAGCCAACTCAGGTTGGTTAACTATGGCTACACCTTC	CASSQLRLVNYGYTF
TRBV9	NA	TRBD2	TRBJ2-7	TGTGCCAGCAGCGCCGGGGGGGGCGGCTACGAGCAGTACTTC	CASSAGGGGYEQYF
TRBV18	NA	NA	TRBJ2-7	TGTGCCAGCTCACGAGGGGGACCTTCCTACGAGCAGTACTTC	CASSRGGPSYEQYF
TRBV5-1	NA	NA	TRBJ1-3	TGCGCCAGCAGCCCGACCCCGAACCAGGGGAGCGGAAACACCATATATTTT	CASSPTPNQGSGNTIYF
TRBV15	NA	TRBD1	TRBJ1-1	TGTGCCACCAGCGGGGGGACAGGGGCGAACACTGAAGCTTTCTTT	CATSGGTGANTEAFF
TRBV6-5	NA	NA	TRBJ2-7	TGTGCCAGCAGTTACTCGAGCAACAGAGTGGGCAACGAGCAGTACTTC	CASSYSSNRVGNEQYF
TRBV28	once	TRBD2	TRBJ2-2	TGTGCCAGCAGTTTTGAGGCTCCCCTAGCTAGCGGTCTAAGGAACACCGGGGAGCTGTTTTTT	CASSFEAPLASGLRNTGELFF
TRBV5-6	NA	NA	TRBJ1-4	TGTGCCAGCAGCTCTTTTAGGACAGCTGTTACAACTAATGAAAAACTGTTTTTT	CASSSFRTAVTTNEKLFF
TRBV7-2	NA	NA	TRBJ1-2	TGTGCCAGCAGCGCCCGTCCCCGGGACTTTGGCTACACCTTC	CASSARPRDFGYTF
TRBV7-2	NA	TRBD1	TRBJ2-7	TGTGCCAGCCGAGAGGACAGGGAGACTTACGAGCAGTACTTC	CASREDRETYEQYF
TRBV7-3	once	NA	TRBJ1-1	TGTGCCAGCAGCGTAGGGAGCTACACTGAAGCTTTCTTT	CASSVGSYTEAFF
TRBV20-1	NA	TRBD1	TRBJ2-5	TGCAGTGCTCGACAGGGGGAGACCCAGTACTTC	CSARQGETQYF
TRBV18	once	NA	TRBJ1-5	TGTGCCAGCTCACCGACGACAGGCGGCGATCAGCCCCAGCATTTT	CASSPTTGGDQPQHF
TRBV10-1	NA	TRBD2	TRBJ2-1	TGCGCCAGCAGTGAGTCGGGACTAGCGGGGGGAAAAATCAATGAGCAGTTCTTC	CASSESGLAGGKINEQFF
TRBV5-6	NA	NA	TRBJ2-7	TGTGCCAGCAGTAGTGAGGTCGAGCAGTACTTC	CASSSEVEQYF
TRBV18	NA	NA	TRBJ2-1	TGTGCCAGCTCACCAGCGTCCTCTAGTAAGTCCCCCAATGAGCAGTTCTTC	CASSPASSSKSPNEQFF
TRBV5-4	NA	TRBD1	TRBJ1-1	TGTGCCAGCAGCGGTAGAGACAGGGGGGGTATGAACACTGAAGCTTTCTTT	CASSGRDRGGMNTEAFF
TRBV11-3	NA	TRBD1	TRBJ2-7	TGTGCCAGCAGCCCCCGGACAGGCTACGAGCAGTACTTC	CASSPRTGYEQYF
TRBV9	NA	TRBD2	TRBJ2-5	TGTGCCAGCAGCGTAGGAGCGGGAGTGGTCTTTAAGGAGACCCAGTACTTC	CASSVGAGVVFKETQYF
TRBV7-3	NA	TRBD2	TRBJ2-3	TGTGCCAGCAGCTTTCGGGGGGAGATCGCAGATACGCAGTATTTT	CASSFRGEIADTQYF
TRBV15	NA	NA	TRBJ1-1	TGTGCCACCAGCAGATCCAGGGGTGCGAACACTGAAGCTTTCTTT	CATSRSRGANTEAFF
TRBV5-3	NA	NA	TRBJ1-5	TGTGCCAGAAGCTTGGTGAGCAATGTCGGCAATCAGCCCCAGCATTTT	CARSLVSNVGNQPQHF
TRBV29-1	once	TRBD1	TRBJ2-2	TGCAGCGCGCGATGGGACAGAAAAAACACCGGGGAGCTGTTTTTT	CSARWDRKNTGELFF
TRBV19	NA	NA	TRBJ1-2	TGTGCCAGTAGTATATGGGGAGTTGGAGGCTACACCTTC	CASSIWGVGGYTF
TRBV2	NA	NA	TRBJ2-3	TGTGCCAGCAGCGGGACATTAAGCACAGATACGCAGTATTTT	CASSGTLSTDTQYF
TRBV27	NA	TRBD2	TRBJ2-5	TGTGCCAGCAGACTTTCGGGACTAGCGGGAAAACAAGAGACCCAGTACTTC	CASRLSGLAGKQETQYF
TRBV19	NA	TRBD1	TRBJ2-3	TGTGCCAGTAGCATAACAGGGGGCACAGATACGCAGTATTTT	CASSITGGTDTQYF
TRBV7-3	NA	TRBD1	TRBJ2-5	TGTGCCAGCAGCTTAGGACAGGGCTATCTCCAAGAGACCCAGTACTTC	CASSLGQGYLQETQYF
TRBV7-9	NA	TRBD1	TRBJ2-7	TGTGCCAGCAGCTTAGCACAGGGGGCGAGGGAGCAGTACTTC	CASSLAQGAREQYF
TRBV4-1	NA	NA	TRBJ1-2	TGCGCCAGCAGCCACCCGGGGGGGTTTCATGAACGGCGGAACTATGGCTACACCTTC	CASSHPGGFHERRNYGYTF
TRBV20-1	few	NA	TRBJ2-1	TGCAGTGCCAGGCGGGACAATGAGCAGTTCTTC	CSARRDNEQFF
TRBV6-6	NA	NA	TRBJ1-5	TGTGCCAGCAGTTACCCCCAGGGGAGTCAGCCCCAGCATTTT	CASSYPQGSQPQHF
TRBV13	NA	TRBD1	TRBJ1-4	TGTGCCAGCAGCCTCCGGACAGGGTATGACATCGAAAAACTGTTTTTT	CASSLRTGYDIEKLFF
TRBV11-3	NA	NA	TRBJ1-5	TGTGCCAGCAGCACCCCTAGCGGGAATGTGGGCCACCAGGGCAATCAGCCCCAGCATTTT	CASSTPSGNVGHQGNQPQHF
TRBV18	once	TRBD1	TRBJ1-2	TGTGCCAGCTCATCATCGGTCTCAGGGGGACCCTATGGCTACACCTTC	CASSSSVSGGPYGYTF
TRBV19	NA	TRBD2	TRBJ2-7	TGTGCCAGTAGTTGGAAGAGGACTAGCGGGAGAGGCGAGCAGTACTTC	CASSWKRTSGRGEQYF
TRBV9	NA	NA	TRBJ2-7	TGTGCCAGCAGCCGGCGAGGAAACGAGCAGTACTTC	CASSRRGNEQYF
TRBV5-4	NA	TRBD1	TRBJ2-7	TGTGCCAGCAGCCCGGTAGGAGGACAGGGGGTGAACGAGCAGTACTTC	CASSPVGGQGVNEQYF
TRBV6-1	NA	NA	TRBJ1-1	TGTGCCAGCAGGTCCCAGTCCGTGGCGAACACTGAAGCTTTCTTT	CASRSQSVANTEAFF
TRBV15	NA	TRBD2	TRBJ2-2	TGTGCCACCAGCAGAGATCAGGGGCTAGCGGGGGCTGGGGGGGAGCTGTTTTTT	CATSRDQGLAGAGGELFF
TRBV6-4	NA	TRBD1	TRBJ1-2	TGTGCCAGCAGTGACCGGGACAGCTATGGCTACACCTTC	CASSDRDSYGYTF
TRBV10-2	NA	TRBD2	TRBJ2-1	TGCGCCAGCAGTCCTACTCTTAGCGGGAGGGCCGGGAATGAGCAGTTCTTC	CASSPTLSGRAGNEQFF
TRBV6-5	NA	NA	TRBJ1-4	TGTGCCAGCAGTCTCTCCCCAGGGGCATGGGAAAAACTGTTTTTT	CASSLSPGAWEKLFF
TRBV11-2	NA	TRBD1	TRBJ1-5	TGTGCCAGCAGCCTAAGACAGGGTGTAAGCAATCAGCCCCAGCATTTT	CASSLRQGVSNQPQHF
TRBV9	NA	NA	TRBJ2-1	TGTGCCAGCAGCGCCCCGGTCGGGGGGCAAGTGACTAATGAGCAGTTCTTC	CASSAPVGGQVTNEQFF
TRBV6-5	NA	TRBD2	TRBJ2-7	TGTGCCAGCAGTTACTCAATAGCGGGGGACTACGAGCAGTACTTC	CASSYSIAGDYEQYF
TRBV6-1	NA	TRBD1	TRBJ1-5	TGTGCCAGCAGTGAATTGGGGACAGAGTTCGATCAGCCCCAGCATTTT	CASSELGTEFDQPQHF
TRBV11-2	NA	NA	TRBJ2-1	TGTGCCAGCAGCCTACTTGCGGGTAGCTCCTACAATGAGCAGTTCTTC	CASSLLAGSSYNEQFF
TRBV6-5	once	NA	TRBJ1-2	TGTGCCAGCAGTTTGGCCAGGGAAAACTATGGCTACACCTTC	CASSLARENYGYTF
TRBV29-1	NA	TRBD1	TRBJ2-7	TGCAGCGTTAAGGGACAGGAGAACTACGAGCAGTACTTC	CSVKGQENYEQYF
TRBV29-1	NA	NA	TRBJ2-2	TGCAGCGTTGCTGTGTGGACGGGAAGGAACACCGGGGAGCTGTTTTTT	CSVAVWTGRNTGELFF
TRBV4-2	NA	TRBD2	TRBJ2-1	TGTGCCAGCAGCCAAGATATCAGCGGGGGGGCGGCCTACAATGAGCAGTTCTTC	CASSQDISGGAAYNEQFF
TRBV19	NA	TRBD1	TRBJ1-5	TGTGCCAGTAGGGGGGGACAGATAGACCCCCAGCATTTT	CASRGGQIDPQHF